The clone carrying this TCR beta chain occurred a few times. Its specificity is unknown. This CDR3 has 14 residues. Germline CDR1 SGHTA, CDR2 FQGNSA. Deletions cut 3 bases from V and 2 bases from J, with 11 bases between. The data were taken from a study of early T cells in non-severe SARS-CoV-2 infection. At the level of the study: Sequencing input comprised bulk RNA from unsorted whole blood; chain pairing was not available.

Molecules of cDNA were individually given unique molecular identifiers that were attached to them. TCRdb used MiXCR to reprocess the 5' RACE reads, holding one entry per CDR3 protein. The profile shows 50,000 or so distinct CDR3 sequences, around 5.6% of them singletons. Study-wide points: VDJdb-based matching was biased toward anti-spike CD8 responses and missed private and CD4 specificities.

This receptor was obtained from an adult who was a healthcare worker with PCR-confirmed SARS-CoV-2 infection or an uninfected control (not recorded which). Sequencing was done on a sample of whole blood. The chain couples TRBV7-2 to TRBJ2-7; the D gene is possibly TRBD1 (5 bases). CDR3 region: CASSLGPTTYEQYF. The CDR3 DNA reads TGTGCCAGCAGCTTGGGGCCGACAACCTACGAGCAGTACTTC. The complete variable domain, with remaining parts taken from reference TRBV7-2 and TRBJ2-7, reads GAGVSQSPSNKVTEKGKDVELRCDPISGHTALYWYRQSLGQGLEFLIYFQGNSAPDKSGLPSDRFSAERTGGSVSTLTIQRTQQEDSAVYLCASSLGPTTYEQYFGPGTRLTVT.